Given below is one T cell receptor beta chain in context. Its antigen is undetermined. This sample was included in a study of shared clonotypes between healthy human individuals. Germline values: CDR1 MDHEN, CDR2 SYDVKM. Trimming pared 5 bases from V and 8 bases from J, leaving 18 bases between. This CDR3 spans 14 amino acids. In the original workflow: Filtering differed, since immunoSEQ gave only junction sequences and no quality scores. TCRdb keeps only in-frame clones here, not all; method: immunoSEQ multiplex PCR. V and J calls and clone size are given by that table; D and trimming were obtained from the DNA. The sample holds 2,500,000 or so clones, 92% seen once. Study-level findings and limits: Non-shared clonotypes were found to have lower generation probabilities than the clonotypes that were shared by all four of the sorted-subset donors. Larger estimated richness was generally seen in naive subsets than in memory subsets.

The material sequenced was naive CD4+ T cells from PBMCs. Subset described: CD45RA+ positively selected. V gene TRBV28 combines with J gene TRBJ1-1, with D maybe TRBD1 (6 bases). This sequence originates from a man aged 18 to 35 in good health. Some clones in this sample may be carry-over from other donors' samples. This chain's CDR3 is CASSPPGQWLEAFF. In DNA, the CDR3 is TGTGCCAGCAGTCCCCCTGGACAGTGGCTCGAAGCTTTCTTT.